One and the same sample provided the 16 T cell receptor beta chains below, sequenced in a study of glioma-infiltrating T cells. TCR alpha and beta CDR3 regions were amplified from RNA using iRepertoire nested multiplex PCR. In TCRdb, the multiplex PCR reads were re-called with MiXCR into one record per CDR3 protein. The repertoire holds 90,000 or so distinct CDR3 sequences, roughly 37% seen once, with 35% to 45% in the top ten. Sequenced sample: glioma tissue, nonneoplastic brain tissue, or PBMCs (not recorded which). The receptor set was obtained from a human donor with low-grade glioma or glioblastoma, undergoing nonglioma brain surgery, or in good health (not recorded which).

This clonotype was detected once. One end of the junction does not line up with germline, which may come from a read error. The chain joins TRBV7-2 to TRBJ2-7, with D possibly matching TRBD2 (5 bases). Looked up from germline, CDR1 is SGHTA and CDR2 is FQGNSA. This CDR3 comprises 15 residues. As DNA, the CDR3 is TGTGCCAACAGCTTAGAGGGCAGGAAGTACTACGAGCAGTACTTC. It yields the protein CANSLEGRKYYEQYF. Supplemented by reference TRBV7-2 and TRBJ2-7, the full variable domain reads GAGVSQSPSNKVTEKGKDVELRCDPISGHTALYWYRQSLGQGLEFLIYFQGNSAPDKSGLPSDRFSAERTGGSVSTLTIQRTQQEDSAVYLCANSLEGRKYYEQYFGPGTRLTVT.

Ten or more counts support this clonotype. The chain employs TRBV7-8 and TRBJ2-7; 9 bases are a match to TRBD1. The CDR3 extends over 15 amino acids. From germline, CDR1 is SGHVS and CDR2 FQNEAQ. V trimming: 5 bases; J trimming: 4 bases; junction bases outside the gene matches: 9. The chain's CDR3 is CASSIYRTGVYEQYF. The CDR3 nucleotides read TGTGCCAGCAGCATTTATCGGACAGGGGTGTACGAGCAGTACTTC.

The gene calls are TRBV6-1 and TRBJ2-4; 8 bases align to TRBD1. Germline-derived CDR1 and CDR2 are MNHNS and SASEGT. Trimming took 6 bases from V and 9 from J; bases not matched to a gene: 7. The length of the CDR3 is 13 residues. The CDR3 region is CASRAGQGRIQYF. The CDR3 nucleotides are TGTGCCAGCAGGGCAGGACAGGGCCGCATTCAGTACTTC.

This clonotype was counted at least ten times. The V and J genes are TRBV10-3 and TRBJ2-5; possibly TRBD1 for D (5 bases). The CDR3 covers 13 residues. Germline CDR1 is ENHRY and CDR2 is SYGVKD. V shed 6 bases and J shed 7 bases, with 15 bases lying between them. CDR3 region: CAIRTEKEGTQYF. The CDR3 DNA follows: TGTGCCATCAGGACAGAGAAGGAAGGGACCCAGTACTTC.

This clonotype was observed many times. This chain joins TRBV29-1 and TRBJ2-5, with D perhaps matching TRBD1 (5 bases). CDR3 length equals 11 residues. Germline V gene sequence: CDR1 SQVTM, CDR2 ANQGSEA. V was pared by 4 bases and J by 5 bases, with 8 bases between. The CDR3 DNA reads TGCAGCGTTGCAGGGATGGAGACCCAGTACTTC. Amino acid sequence: CSVAGMETQYF.

To note about this clonotype: A read error is possible here, since a much larger clone lies one base away. Since no conserved phenylalanine or tryptophan closes the CDR3, a read error is the likely cause. The chain combines TRBV18 with TRBJ1-6; 8 bases fit TRBD1. Trimming at V came to 10 bases and at J to 5 bases, leaving 4 bases not matched to a gene. Looked up from germline, CDR1 is KGHSH and CDR2 is LQKENI. The CDR3 is 13 residues long. CDR3 sequence reads: CATGQENNSPLHS. The CDR3 nucleotides are TGTGCCACGGGACAGGAGAATAATTCACCCCTCCACTCT.

The sample holds many counts of this clonotype. This chain uses TRBV5-1 with TRBJ2-3; 7 bases fit TRBD1. Trimming cost V 0 bases and J 2 bases; bases outside gene matches: 3. The germline CDR1 and CDR2 sequences are SGHRS and YFSETQ. The CDR3 sequence is 15 residues long. The CDR3 DNA reads TGCGCCAGCAGCTTGGAACAGGGGACCACAGATACGCAGTATTTT. It translates to CASSLEQGTTDTQYF.

With respect to this clonotype: Being one base from a much bigger clone, this may be a read error. The chain carries TRBV5-1 and TRBJ1-5, with D possibly TRBD1 on 5 matching bases. Trimming pared 4 bases from V and 6 bases from J, leaving 17 bases between. The germline V gene encodes CDR1 SGHRS and CDR2 YFSETQ. The CDR3 is made up of 15 amino acids. CDR3 nucleotides: TGCGCCAGCAGCGCGGGACCGGGGATCAGTCAGCCCCAGCATTTT. Its protein product is CASSAGPGISQPQHF.

This clonotype showed up just once. A much larger clone differs from this one at a single base, so this may be a read error. The genes are TRBV13 and TRBJ2-7; D is possibly TRBD1 (6 bases). Germline loops: CDR1 PRHDT, CDR2 FYEKMQ (reference sequence). The CDR3 totals 14 residues. The CDR3 coding sequence is TGTGCCGGCAGCCCCGCGTCAGGGGTAGGCGAGCAGTACTTC. Translating gives CAGSPASGVGEQYF.

In this sample, this clonotype turned up many times. A read error may produce the germline difference seen at one junction end. The chain employs TRBV6-1 and TRBJ2-4; D may match TRBD1 or TRBD2 (5 bases each). CDR1 and CDR2 from the germline V gene are MNHNS and SASEGT. CDR3 length equals 14 residues. The CDR3 DNA sequence: TGTGCCAGCGGCGTTGGGGGAGCCCAAAACATTCAGTACTTC. It yields the protein CASGVGGAQNIQYF.

This clonotype was detected ten times or more. The V and J genes are TRBV12-3 or TRBV12-4 and TRBJ1-5, with TRBD1 matching 7 bases. This CDR3 is 13 amino acids long. After removal of 5 bases from V and 5 bases from J, the junction contained 3 bases not matched to a gene. The CDR3 region is CASSRQGDQPQHF. CDR3 DNA: TGTGCCAGCAGTAGACAGGGCGATCAGCCCCAGCATTTT.

Note on this clonotype: This may stem from a read error, because a much larger clone lies one nucleotide away. The chain carries TRBV5-1 and TRBJ2-1, with TRBD1 matching 11 bases. Germline V gene sequence: CDR1 SGHRS, CDR2 YFSETQ. The CDR3 has 15 amino acids. CDR3 sequence (DNA): TGCGCCAGCAGCCTCCGGGACAGGGGGGGGAATGAGCAGTCCTTC. Protein: CASSLRDRGGNEQSF.

Comment on this clonotype: A single base separates this from a much larger clone, so it may be a read error. This chain uses TRBV24-1 with TRBJ2-2, with 9 bases aligning to TRBD1. The germline V gene has CDR1 KGHDR and CDR2 SFDVKD. The CDR3 has 16 amino acids. CDR3 in DNA: TGTACCACCGGAAGTAGACAGGGGGGGAACACCGGGGAGCTGTTTTTT. It yields the protein CTTGSRQGGNTGELFF.

This clonotype has just a few counts. This rearrangement joins TRBV7-6 to TRBJ2-1; 8 positions match TRBD2. CDR3 length equals 16 residues. Germline values: CDR1 SGHVS, CDR2 FNYEAQ. With 5 bases clipped from V and 5 bases from J, the junction kept 11 bases outside the gene matches. CDR3 region: CASSPRTSSSHNEQFF. The CDR3 region has the DNA TGTGCCAGCAGCCCGAGGACTAGCTCGTCACACAATGAGCAGTTCTTC.

This clonotype was counted at least ten times. V usage is TRBV18 and J usage is TRBJ2-3, with D perhaps matching TRBD2 (6 bases). V was pared by 1 base and J by 4 bases, with 15 bases between. This CDR3 contains 16 residues. CDR1 is KGHSH, CDR2 LQKENI, per germline. As DNA, the CDR3 is TGTGCCAGCTCACCACAAGGCGGGGCCAATGCAGATACGCAGTATTTT. Residues: CASSPQGGANADTQYF.

This clonotype turned up a few times. The chain joins TRBV30 to TRBJ2-2; D unresolved. Trimming left V 4 bases short and J 6 bases short, with 9 bases between. Germline CDR1 GTSNPN, CDR2 SVGIG (reference sequence). The CDR3 length is 12 residues. For the CDR3, the DNA is TGTGCCTGGATGCGTCTCCCCGGGGAGCTGTTTTTT. It specifies CAWMRLPGELFF.